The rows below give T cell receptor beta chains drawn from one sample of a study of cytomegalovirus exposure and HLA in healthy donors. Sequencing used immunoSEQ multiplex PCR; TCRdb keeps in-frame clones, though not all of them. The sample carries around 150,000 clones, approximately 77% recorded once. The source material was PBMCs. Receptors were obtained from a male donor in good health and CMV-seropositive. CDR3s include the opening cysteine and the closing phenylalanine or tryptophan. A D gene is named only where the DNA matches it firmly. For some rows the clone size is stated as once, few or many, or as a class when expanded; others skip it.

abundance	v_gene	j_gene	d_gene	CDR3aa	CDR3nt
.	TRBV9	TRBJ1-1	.	CASSGGLLNTEAFF	TGTGCCAGCAGCGGGGGCCTTTTGAACACTGAAGCTTTCTTT
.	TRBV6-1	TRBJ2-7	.	CASKGYSYEQYF	TGTGCCAGCAAGGGGTACTCCTACGAGCAGTACTTC
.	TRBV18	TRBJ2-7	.	CASSGSGGARSEQYF	TGTGCCAGCTCCGGTTCTGGGGGGGCAAGGAGCGAGCAGTACTTC
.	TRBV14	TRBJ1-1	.	CASSHLGRNTEAFF	TGTGCCAGCAGCCACCTGGGGCGGAACACTGAAGCTTTCTTT
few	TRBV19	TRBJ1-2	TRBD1	CATSDRDYGYTF	TGTGCCACCTCGGACAGGGACTATGGCTACACCTTC
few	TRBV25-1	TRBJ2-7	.	CASSEGTASEQYF	TGTGCCAGCAGTGAAGGCACAGCCTCCGAGCAGTACTTC
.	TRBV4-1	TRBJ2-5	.	CASSQDQTFGETQYF	TGCGCCAGCAGCCAAGATCAGACTTTTGGGGAGACCCAGTACTTC
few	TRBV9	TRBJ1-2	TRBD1	CASSADRAGYTF	TGTGCCAGCAGCGCTGACAGGGCTGGCTACACCTTC
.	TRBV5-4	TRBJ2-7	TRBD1	CASSGGQGYEQYF	TGTGCCAGCAGCGGGGGACAGGGCTACGAGCAGTACTTC
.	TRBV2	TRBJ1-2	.	CASSEDRNYGYTF	TGTGCCAGCAGTGAGGACAGAAACTATGGCTACACCTTC
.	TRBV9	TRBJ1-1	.	CASSVDGGENTEAFF	TGTGCCAGCAGCGTAGACGGGGGGGAGAACACTGAAGCTTTCTTT
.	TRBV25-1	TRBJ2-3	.	CASSRGSTDTQYF	TGTGCCAGCAGTCGGGGGAGCACAGATACGCAGTATTTT
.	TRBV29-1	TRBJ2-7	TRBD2	CSVQGGASYEQYF	TGCAGCGTTCAGGGAGGGGCCTCCTACGAGCAGTACTTC
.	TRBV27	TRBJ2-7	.	CASRRQPFGYEQYF	TGTGCCAGCAGGCGACAGCCATTTGGATACGAGCAGTACTTC
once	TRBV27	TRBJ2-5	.	CASSSRRRETQYF	TGTGCCAGCAGTTCCAGACGGAGGGAGACCCAGTACTTC
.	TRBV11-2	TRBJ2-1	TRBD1	CASSLGTGLYNEQFF	TGTGCCAGCAGCTTAGGGACAGGGCTCTACAATGAGCAGTTCTTC
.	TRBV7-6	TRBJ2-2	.	CASSFNFRPSGEELFF	TGTGCCAGCAGCTTTAATTTCCGGCCTTCCGGAGAGGAGCTGTTTTTT
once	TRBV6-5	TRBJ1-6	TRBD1	CASSYTPGTGDSPLHF	TGTGCCAGCAGTTACACACCCGGGACAGGGGATTCACCCCTCCACTTT
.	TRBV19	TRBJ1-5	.	CASTRQGNQPQHF	TGTGCCAGTACTAGGCAGGGGAATCAGCCCCAGCATTTT
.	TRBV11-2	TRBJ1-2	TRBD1	CASSFRDRVYGYTF	TGTGCCAGCAGCTTCCGGGACAGGGTCTATGGCTACACCTTC
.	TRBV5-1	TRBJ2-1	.	CASSPEHVGYNEQFF	TGCGCCAGCAGCCCGGAGCATGTCGGGTACAATGAGCAGTTCTTC
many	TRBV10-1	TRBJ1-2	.	CASNGGRGGYTF	TGCGCCAGCAACGGGGGGCGGGGTGGCTACACCTTC
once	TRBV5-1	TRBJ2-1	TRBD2	CASSLVGLAGGPPRDEQFF	TGCGCCAGCAGCTTGGTCGGTCTAGCGGGGGGGCCTCCGCGTGATGAGCAGTTCTTC
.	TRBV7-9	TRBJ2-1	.	CASSRGWYEQFF	TGTGCCAGCAGCCGCGGGTGGTATGAGCAGTTCTTC
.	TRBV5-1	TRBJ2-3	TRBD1	CASSRDRADYSTSTQYF	TGCGCCAGCAGCCGGGACAGGGCGGATTATTCCACGTCCACGCAGTATTTT
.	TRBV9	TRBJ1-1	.	CASSERGSLQGMNTEAFF	TGTGCCAGCAGCGAAAGGGGGAGCTTACAGGGTATGAACACTGAAGCTTTCTTT
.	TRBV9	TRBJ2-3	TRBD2	CASSLKGLVPDTQYF	TGTGCCAGCAGCCTAAAGGGACTAGTACCGGATACGCAGTATTTT
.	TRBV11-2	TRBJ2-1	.	CASSLISDSSYNEQFF	TGTGCCAGCAGCTTAATTAGTGATAGCTCCTACAATGAGCAGTTCTTC
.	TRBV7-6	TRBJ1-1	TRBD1	CASSTGQGLSTEAFF	TGTGCCAGCAGCACGGGACAGGGTTTGAGCACTGAAGCTTTCTTT
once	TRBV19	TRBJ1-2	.	CASSMQGRGYGYTF	TGTGCCAGTAGTATGCAGGGAAGGGGCTATGGCTACACCTTC
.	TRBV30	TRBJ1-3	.	CAWSPGLISSGNTIYF	TGTGCCTGGAGTCCGGGACTTATCTCCTCTGGAAACACCATATATTTT
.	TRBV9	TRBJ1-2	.	CASSGAPGQRYGYTF	TGTGCCAGCAGCGGGGCCCCTGGGCAGCGGTATGGCTACACCTTC
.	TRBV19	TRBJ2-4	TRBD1	CASSIVETGGTLKNIQYF	TGTGCCAGTAGTATAGTGGAGACAGGGGGGACCCTCAAAAACATTCAGTACTTC
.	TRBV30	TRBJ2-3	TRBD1	CAWSSGTGGPTDTQYF	TGTGCCTGGAGTAGCGGGACAGGGGGACCGACAGATACGCAGTATTTT
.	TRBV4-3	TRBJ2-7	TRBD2	CASSPTGLSYEQYF	TGCGCCAGCAGCCCTACGGGACTAAGCTACGAGCAGTACTTC
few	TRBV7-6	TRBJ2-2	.	CASSKLASAGELFF	TGTGCCAGCAGCAAACTCGCTAGCGCCGGGGAGCTGTTTTTT
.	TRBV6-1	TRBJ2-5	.	CAIEVLNQETQYF	TGTGCCATCGAAGTCCTAAACCAAGAGACCCAGTACTTC
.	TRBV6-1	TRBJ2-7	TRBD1	CASSEMGQGIYEQYF	TGTGCCAGCAGTGAAATGGGACAGGGTATCTACGAGCAGTACTTC
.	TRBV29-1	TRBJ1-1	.	CSVEGQGWMNTEAFF	TGCAGCGTTGAAGGGCAGGGGTGGATGAACACTGAAGCTTTCTTT
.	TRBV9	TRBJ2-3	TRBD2	CASSAGGGTDTQYF	TGTGCCAGCAGCGCGGGGGGGGGCACAGATACGCAGTATTTT
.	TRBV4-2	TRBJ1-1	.	CASSQGPQRGHTEAFF	TGTGCCAGCAGCCAAGGGCCTCAAAGGGGCCACACTGAAGCTTTCTTT
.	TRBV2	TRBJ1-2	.	CANDQEAGYGYTF	TGTGCCAACGATCAGGAGGCAGGCTATGGCTACACCTTC